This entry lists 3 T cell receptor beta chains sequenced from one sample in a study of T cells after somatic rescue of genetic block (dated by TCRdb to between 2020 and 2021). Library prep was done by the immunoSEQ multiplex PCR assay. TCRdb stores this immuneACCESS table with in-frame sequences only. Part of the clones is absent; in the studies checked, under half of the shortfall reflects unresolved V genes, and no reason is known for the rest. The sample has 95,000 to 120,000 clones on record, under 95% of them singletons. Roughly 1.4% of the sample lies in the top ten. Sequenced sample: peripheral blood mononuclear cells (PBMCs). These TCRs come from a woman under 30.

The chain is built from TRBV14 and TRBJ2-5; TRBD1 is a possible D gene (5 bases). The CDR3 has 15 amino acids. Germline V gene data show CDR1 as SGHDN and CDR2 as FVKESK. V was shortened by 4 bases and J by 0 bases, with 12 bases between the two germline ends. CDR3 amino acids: CASSPQGWYQETQYF. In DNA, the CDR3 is TGTGCCAGCAGCCCTCAGGGTTGGTACCAAGAGACCCAGTACTTC.

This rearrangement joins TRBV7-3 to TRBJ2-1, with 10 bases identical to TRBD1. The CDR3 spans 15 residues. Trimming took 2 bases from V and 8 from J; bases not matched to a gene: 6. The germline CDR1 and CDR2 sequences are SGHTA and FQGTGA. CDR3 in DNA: TGTGCCAGCAGCTTAGGGGACAGGGGTTCCGATGAGCAGTTCTTC. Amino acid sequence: CASSLGDRGSDEQFF.

The CDR3 loop reads CASSPVHVGFGTEAFF. The CDR3 bases are TGTGCCAGCAGCCCCGTACATGTAGGGTTTGGCACTGAAGCTTTCTTT. This chain connects TRBV11-2 to TRBJ1-1; no clear D gene. The CDR3 is 16 residues long. V was trimmed by 5 bases and J by 4 bases, leaving 20 bases between them. The germline CDR1 and CDR2 sequences are SGHAT and FQNNGV.